These 2 T cell receptor beta chains were all obtained from the same sample, sequenced in a study of prognosis after radiotherapy for stage I lung cancer. Two-round multiplex PCR amplified TCR beta CDR3 from genomic DNA. Gene-specific TRBV and TRBJ primers were used in PCR round one. One entry per CDR3 protein results from TCRdb running MiXCR on the multiplex PCR reads. The sample consists of 31,000 or so distinct CDR3 sequences, roughly 40% of them appearing once. The input for sequencing was PBMCs, taken before or after stereotactic body radiation therapy (not recorded which). The receptors derive from a donor aged 50 or older with non-small cell lung cancer.

The table lists this clonotype with a count of one. A junction end diverges from the germline sequence, so it may reflect a read error. The V and J genes are TRBV11-3 and TRBJ2-2, with 8 bases that match TRBD2. This CDR3 is 15 amino acids long. Germline V lookup: CDR1 SGHNT, CDR2 YENEEA. The chain's CDR3 is CASSLRLANTGELFF. In nucleotides, the CDR3 is TGTGCCAGCAGCTTAAGACTAGCGAATACCGGGGAGCTGTTTTTT.

This chain uses TRBV6-8 with TRBJ1-2; possible D gene TRBD1, 6 bases. V lost 6 bases and J 1 base, leaving 9 bases between the germline ends. CDR3 length equals 13 residues. The germline gives CDR1 MNHGY, CDR2 SAAAGT. CDR3 in amino acids: CASSHRVNYGYTF. CDR3 sequence (DNA): TGTGCCAGCAGCCACAGGGTTAACTATGGCTACACCTTC.